This TCR beta chain was profiled in a study of cytomegalovirus exposure and HLA in healthy donors. Study-level points and caveats: The classifier, whose performance was assessed in both the original and validation cohorts, reportedly diagnosed cytomegalovirus status with high specificity and sensitivity. Later genetic work tied a missense DCLRE1C variant to beta-chain V and J trimming. The investigators catalogued 150 or so TCR beta chains as cytomegalovirus-associated.

This CDR3 region has 11 residues. Germline lookup yields CDR1 SEHNR and CDR2 FQNEAQ (reference sequence). This clone was picked up a small number of times. Its antigen remains unknown. One junction end disagrees with the germline gene, perhaps due to a read error. The PCR made use of 60 Vbeta and 13 Jbeta primers. Under the authors' procedure: About 11 million of the 80 million or so unique TCR beta chains counted in a later analysis were shared. TCRdb's table, derived via immunoSEQ multiplex PCR, lists solely in-frame clones and lacks some. Clone size and the V and J calls come from that table; the DNA yielded D and trimming. The sample records 190,000 or so clones, 75% to 90% being singletons.

The sequence came from a woman aged 50 to 60 in good health and CMV-seropositive. The sample was PBMCs. The chain combines TRBV7-9 with TRBJ2-2; D is unresolved. This CDR3 reads CSSSITGELFF. CDR3 DNA: TGTTCCAGCAGTATAACCGGGGAGCTGTTTTTT.